Below are 27 T cell receptor beta chains sequenced from a single sample in a study of tumor-infiltrating lymphocytes in primary liver carcinoma. The authors made TCR beta cDNA from 400 to 550 ng total RNA with a constant-region primer. Three-round nested multiplex PCR performed with slightly modified ARM-PCR produced the TCR beta libraries. The opening two PCR rounds, around 11 cycles each, paired TRBV1-TRBV30 forward primers with a C-beta reverse primer. TCRdb processed the multiplex PCR reads anew with MiXCR; each CDR3 protein has one entry. The table records about 120,000 distinct CDR3 sequences, about two thirds of them present only once. Bulk tissue was left unsorted, and RNA and DNA were co-extracted from approximately 20-30 mg of it. Sequencing used tumor-adjacent normal liver tissue. The origin of the receptors is a woman aged 55-70 years with primary liver carcinoma and hepatitis B virus infection.

As to this clonotype: A clone one base away is much larger, so this may be a read error. This sequence joins TRBV5-1 and TRBJ2-3; D is unclear. This CDR3 is built from 14 residues. The V gene's germline CDR1 is SGHRS and CDR2 YFSETQ. CDR3 coding DNA: TGCACCAGCAGCTTGGTGGTCGACACAGATACGCAGTATTTT. This codes for CTSSLVVDTDTQYF.

For this clonotype: No conserved phenylalanine or tryptophan is present at the end of the CDR3, so a read error is the likely explanation. The DNA is omitted, as the CDR3 cannot be located on it reliably, and the CDR3 follows TCRdb's listing. V and J are TRBV11-2 and TRBJ1-1; TRBD1 reflects the table's D call only, with no check against the DNA. Germline-derived CDR1 and CDR2 are SGHAT and FQNNGV. The CDR3 has 16 amino acids, counting both end residues. This CDR3 reads CASSSLTGDWNTVVFS.

Comments on this clonotype: As the CDR3 is not closed by the conserved phenylalanine or tryptophan, this likely results from a read error. The limits of the CDR3 on the DNA are not certain, so only TCRdb's listed CDR3 is given. The rearrangement links TRBV11-3 to TRBJ2-5; the table's D gene call, TRBD1, was not cross checked with the DNA. From its first to its last residue, the CDR3 has 12 amino acids. Germline V gene data show CDR1 as SGHNT and CDR2 as YENEEA. The CDR3: CAIGQGKETRYS.

The rearrangement uses TRBV5-6 and TRBJ2-3, with a possible D match to TRBD2 (7 bases). The ends were cut back, 1 base at V and 8 bases at J, with 17 bases in the middle. The CDR3 has 15 residues. Germline assignment: CDR1 SGHDT and CDR2 YYEEEE. The CDR3 is CASSLWGGLQTTQYF. CDR3 DNA sequence: TGTGCCAGCAGCTTGTGGGGGGGCCTTCAAACTACGCAGTATTTT.

On this clonotype itself: A much larger clone differs from this one at a single base, so this may be a read error. The chain has TRBV13 and TRBJ1-1, with D perhaps matching TRBD1 (6 bases). Between the trimmed V and J ends, which lost 5 bases and 4 bases, there was a span of 17 bases. The germline gives CDR1 PRHDT, CDR2 FYEKMQ (reference sequence). The CDR3 loop spans 15 amino acids. The CDR3 protein is CASSKGGVLSTEAFF. The CDR3 coding sequence is TGTGCCAGCAGCAAAGGGGGGGTTTTAAGCACTGAAGCTTTCTTT.

In regard to this clonotype: Because the CDR3 is missing its conserved closing phenylalanine or tryptophan, this is likely a read error. This chain uses TRBV6-1 with TRBJ2-1, with D possibly being TRBD2 (5 bases). With 7 bases removed from V and 6 bases from J, the gap between germline ends came to 19 bases. CDR1 and CDR2 from the germline V gene are MNHNS and SASEGT. The CDR3 runs 15 residues. CDR3: CASNRGLSDLNEQFS. In DNA, the CDR3 is TGTGCCAGCAACCGAGGACTCTCTGATCTCAATGAGCAGTTCTCC.

About this clonotype: At one of its ends the junction is not consistent with the germline gene, which may arise from a read error. This chain uses TRBV29-1 with TRBJ1-5; 10 nucleotides agree with TRBD1. Germline CDR1 reads SQVTM; CDR2 reads ANQGSEA. The CDR3 sequence is 13 residues long. CDR3 in DNA: TGCAGGGTCGGACAGGGGGGGAATCTGCCCCAGCATTTT. It yields the protein CRVGQGGNLPQHF.

Comments on this clonotype: One junction end does not reproduce the germline sequence, and a read error may be involved. The genes are TRBV6-2 or TRBV6-3 and TRBJ2-7, with TRBD2 matching 13 bases. The CDR3 is 16 amino acids. CDR1 is MNHEY and CDR2 is SVGEGT in the germline V gene. CDR3 sequence: CTSSLWTSGRRWEQYF. The CDR3 DNA follows: TGTACCAGCAGTCTCTGGACTAGCGGGAGACGGTGGGAGCAGTACTTC.

This clonotype was counted once. The V call is TRBV5-1, the J call TRBJ1-4, with unresolved D. Germline CDR1 is SGHRS and CDR2 is YFSETQ. V was shortened by 4 bases and J by 2 bases, with 15 bases between the two germline ends. This CDR3 is 16 amino acids long. CDR3 protein: CASSPRTGVTNEKLFF. The CDR3 bases are TGCGCCAGCAGCCCTAGGACCGGGGTGACTAATGAAAAACTGTTTTTT.

This clonotype was found a few times. V usage is TRBV5-1 and J usage is TRBJ2-6; 7 bases fit TRBD1. The CDR3 runs to 19 residues. Per germline, CDR1 SGHRS and CDR2 YFSETQ. The trim removed 1 base at V and 0 bases at J, leaving 10 bases unmatched. For the CDR3, the DNA is TGCGCCAGCAGCTTGACCCCACCGGGACAGCCCTCTGGGGCCAACGTCCTGACTTTC. Encoded protein: CASSLTPPGQPSGANVLTF. Variable domain in full (rest from reference TRBV5-1 and TRBJ2-6): KAGVTQTPRYLIKTRGQQVTLSCSPISGHRSVSWYQQTPGQGLQFLFEYFSETQRNKGNFPGRFSGRQFSNSRSEMNVSTLELGDSALYLCASSLTPPGQPSGANVLTFGAGSRLTVL.

This clonotype was found a few times. It may be a read error: a sequence one base away is much more abundant. The chain carries TRBV5-1 and TRBJ1-3; no clear D. The CDR3 sequence is 12 residues long. Germline V gives CDR1 SGHRS, CDR2 YFSETQ. The V and J ends lost 2 bases and 3 bases respectively, with 3 bases between them. The CDR3 sequence: CASSFGGNTIYF. The CDR3 DNA reads TGCGCCAGCAGCTTTGGTGGAAACACCATATATTTT.

On this clonotype itself: This may be a read error: a much more frequent sequence differs by one nucleotide. The rearrangement uses TRBV30 and TRBJ2-6; possible D gene TRBD1, 7 bases. The CDR3 is 14 residues long. The V end was cut by 7 bases, the J end by 4 bases, with 14 bases between. Per the germline V gene, CDR1 is GTSNPN and CDR2 is SVGIG (reference sequence). In DNA, the CDR3 is TGTGCCTACTTCAGGGGGAGGGGGGCCAACGTCCTGACTTTC. Its translation: CAYFRGRGANVLTF.

The CDR3 DNA reads TGTGCCAGCAGCTTCCGGGGGGCGCGGACCACAGGCAATGAGCAGTTCTTC. It translates to CASSFRGARTTGNEQFF. V usage is TRBV11-3 and J usage is TRBJ2-1; perhaps TRBD2 as D (7 bases). This CDR3 is 17 amino acids long. The germline V gene has CDR1 SGHNT and CDR2 YENEEA. The V gene lost 3 bases and the J gene lost 6 bases, with 21 bases spanning the gap. The variable domain in full, completed from reference TRBV11-3 and TRBJ2-1, reads EAGVVQSPRYKIIEKKQPVAFWCNPISGHNTLYWYLQNLGQGPELLIRYENEEAVDDSQLPKDRFSAERLKGVDSTLKIQPAELGDSAVYLCASSFRGARTTGNEQFFGPGTRLTVL.

This clonotype came up once. A much larger clonotype is one base distant, so this may be a read error. This chain connects TRBV28 to TRBJ2-3; 10 bases fit TRBD2. V lost 5 bases and J lost 4; bases outside the gene matches: 12. This CDR3 contains 17 residues. Germline V gene lookup returns CDR1 MDHEN and CDR2 SYDVKM. The CDR3 spells CASSPPTSGHSADTQYF. The CDR3 nucleotides are TGTGCCAGCAGTCCACCGACTAGCGGGCATAGCGCAGATACGCAGTATTTT.

This chain connects TRBV15 to TRBJ2-7; D is uncertain. Germline V gene sequence: CDR1 LNHNV, CDR2 YYDKDF (reference sequence). The CDR3 has 14 residues. Trimming removed 2 bases at V and 0 bases at J, with 8 bases between. CDR3 DNA: TGTGCCACCAGCAGAAACAGCGACTCCTACGAGCAGTACTTC. Amino acids: CATSRNSDSYEQYF.

This clonotype was counted at least ten times. V gene TRBV7-9 combines with J gene TRBJ2-3; 10 nucleotides line up with TRBD2. Germline-derived CDR1 and CDR2 are SEHNR and FQNEAQ (reference sequence). J was trimmed by 2 bases and V by 5 bases; bases with no gene match: 7. This CDR3 comprises 16 residues. The CDR3 protein is CASSDGLADFTDTQYF. In DNA form, the CDR3 reads TGTGCCAGCAGCGACGGACTAGCGGACTTCACAGATACGCAGTATTTT.

A note on this clonotype: A read error may be the cause here, since a much bigger clone is one base away. The gene calls are TRBV5-1 and TRBJ2-5, with TRBD2 identical over 7 bases. The V gene's germline CDR1 is SGHRS and CDR2 YFSETQ. There are 13 residues in the CDR3. For the CDR3, the DNA is TGCGCCAACAGCTTAGCGGGCCAAGAGACCCAGTACTTC. Its translation: CANSLAGQETQYF.

Notes on this clonotype: The junction and the germline gene differ at one end; a read error may be behind it. The genes are TRBV12-3 or TRBV12-4 and TRBJ2-6, with 7 bases matching TRBD1. CDR3 length: 15 amino acids. The CDR3 DNA reads TGTGCCAACAGTCGACGACAGGGTGGGATCAGCGTCCTGACTTTC. Its protein is CANSRRQGGISVLTF.

The rearrangement joins TRBV6-5 to TRBJ2-7; D is undetermined. The germline V gene encodes CDR1 MNHEY and CDR2 SVGAGI. The CDR3 covers 15 residues. The V and J ends lost 0 bases and 4 bases respectively, with 13 bases between them. This CDR3 reads CASSYSPVRSYEQYF. In DNA form, the CDR3 reads TGTGCCAGCAGTTACTCGCCAGTCCGCTCATACGAGCAGTACTTC.

The chain carries TRBV28 and TRBJ1-1, with a possible D match to TRBD1 (5 bases). Germline CDR1 is MDHEN and CDR2 is SYDVKM. The CDR3 has 13 amino acids. Trimming removed 10 bases at V and 2 bases at J, with 14 bases between. The CDR3 reads CAIRGRRNTEAFF. The CDR3 DNA reads TGTGCCATAAGGGGCAGGAGAAACACTGAAGCTTTCTTT.

This clonotype showed up many times. The V call is TRBV5-1, the J call TRBJ2-1; 12 nucleotides agree with TRBD1. Germline CDR1 is SGHRS and CDR2 is YFSETQ. V lost 4 bases, J lost 6 bases, and 14 bases stayed unmatched. CDR3 length: 18 amino acids. CDR3 residues: CASSPEPGGDRGRNEQFF. The CDR3 DNA reads TGCGCCAGCAGCCCGGAACCCGGTGGGGACAGGGGGCGCAATGAGCAGTTCTTC. The full variable domain, rest sourced from reference TRBV5-1 and TRBJ2-1, is KAGVTQTPRYLIKTRGQQVTLSCSPISGHRSVSWYQQTPGQGLQFLFEYFSETQRNKGNFPGRFSGRQFSNSRSEMNVSTLELGDSALYLCASSPEPGGDRGRNEQFFGPGTRLTVL.

A remark on this clonotype: Germline and junction disagree at one end, which may indicate a read error. This sequence joins TRBV11-3 and TRBJ1-2; D is unresolved. Germline CDR1 SGHNT, CDR2 YENEEA. The CDR3 is 17 residues long. The CDR3 spells CASSSDLRVRVTDGYTF. The CDR3 nucleotides are TGTGCCAGCAGCTCTGACCTCCGGGTCCGGGTAACTGATGGCTACACATTC.

On this clonotype: A read error may explain this, as a much larger clone is one base away. This rearrangement joins TRBV28 to TRBJ2-1; no firm D call. Germline lookup yields CDR1 MDHEN and CDR2 SYDVKM. This CDR3 has 14 residues. Here the CDR3 reads CASGLTSSYTEQFF. CDR3 DNA sequence: TGTGCCAGCGGATTGACGAGCTCCTACACTGAGCAGTTCTTC.

As for this clonotype: Its ends do not fully match the called genes, so a read error is possible. The gene calls are TRBV6-2 or TRBV6-3 and TRBJ1-5; D gene uncertain. This CDR3 has 15 amino acids. From germline, CDR1 is MNHEY and CDR2 SVGEGT. CDR3 bases: TGTACCAGCAACCAGCACTACCCTAGCAATGAGCCCCAGCATTTT. Translating gives CTSNQHYPSNEPQHF.

The chain joins TRBV29-1 to TRBJ1-5; the D gene is possibly TRBD1 (7 bases). The J call may be wrong; the DNA end is better matched by TRBJ2-3. Germline CDR1 and CDR2: SQVTM and ANQGSEA. This CDR3 is 13 amino acids long. This chain's CDR3 is CSVAGGRNQPQYF. In DNA, the CDR3 is TGCAGCGTTGCAGGGGGGCGGAATCAGCCCCAGTATTTT.

There are a few counts of this clonotype. The chain recombines TRBV11-2 with TRBJ1-6; no definite D call. There are 15 residues in the CDR3. Trimming removed 0 bases at V and 17 bases at J, with 20 bases between. Germline lookup yields CDR1 SGHAT and CDR2 FQNNGV. The CDR3 here is CASSLETGGNLSFHF. The DNA of the CDR3 is TGTGCCAGCAGCTTAGAAACGGGAGGCAATTTATCCTTCCACTTT.

For this clonotype: Mismatch with germline at one junction end may stem from a read error. The V gene is TRBV6-5, the J gene TRBJ2-7; TRBD2 matches 10 bases. CDR3 size: 16 residues. Germline V CDR1 and CDR2: MNHEY, SVGAGI. The CDR3 DNA reads TGTGCCGGCAGGGCGACACTAGCGGGGTACTCCCACGAGCAGTACTTC. Residues: CAGRATLAGYSHEQYF.